This T cell receptor beta chain originates from a study of T cell changes during pregnancy in multiple sclerosis. TCRdb's table, derived via immunoSEQ multiplex PCR, lists solely in-frame clones and lacks some. The sample includes about 87,000 clones, just over 90% of them seen just once. The length of the CDR3 is 13 residues. Trimming pared 6 bases from V and 4 bases from J, leaving 9 bases between. Germline CDR1 reads MNHEY; CDR2 reads SMNVEV (reference sequence). The source of this sequence is a female donor in good health, enrolled as a control in a pregnancy study. V and J are TRBV27 and TRBJ1-4, with D possibly being TRBD1 (5 bases). Sequences were derived from peripheral blood, sampled in the third trimester of pregnancy. In DNA, the CDR3 is TGTGCCAGCAGCCACAGGAATAATGAAAAACTGTTTTTT. It translates to CASSHRNNEKLFF.